A selection of T cell receptor beta chains follows, all from one sample in a study of blood T cell repertoires in COVID-19. Data came from immunoSEQ multiplex PCR; TCRdb stores just in-frame clones and leaves some out. The data show more than 85,000 clones, about 91% seen once. Material: peripheral blood. These receptors all stem from a man in his fifties or sixties with COVID-19, enrolled during active disease. Each CDR3 is given with its conserved first and last residue. D genes are given only for firm matches. Some rows have no size entry. The others give once, few or many, or a class for an expanded clone.

>-|TRBV2|TRBJ2-5|TRBD2|13
TGTGCCAGCAGTGAGGGACTAGTGGAGACCCAGTACTTC
CASSEGLVETQYF
>-|TRBV5-1|TRBJ2-1|TRBD1|15
TGCGCCAGCAGCATGGGACAGGGTTCCTACAATGAGCAGTTCTTC
CASSMGQGSYNEQFF
>-|TRBV2|TRBJ1-2|TRBD1|15
TGTGCCAGCAGTCTACCCGGGACAGGGCAAGGAGGCTACACCTTC
CASSLPGTGQGGYTF
>once|TRBV2|TRBJ1-5|TRBD1|16
TGTGCCAGCAGTGAAATATCGGGACAGGGCAATCAGCCCCAGCATTTT
CASSEISGQGNQPQHF
>-|TRBV30|TRBJ1-6|TRBD1|15
TGTGCCTGGAGTCAGGGACAGGGTGGGAATTCACCCCTCCACTTT
CAWSQGQGGNSPLHF
>-|TRBV10-3|TRBJ2-1|-|12
TGTGCCATCAGTGAGGTCGGGGATGAGCAGTTCTTC
CAISEVGDEQFF
>-|TRBV19|TRBJ1-1|-|13
TGTGCCAGTAGTGACAGTGTCAACACTGAAGCTTTCTTT
CASSDSVNTEAFF
>-|TRBV5-4|TRBJ2-7|TRBD1|15
TGTGCCAGCAGCTTCGGACAGGGGGCCTCCTACGAGCAGTACTTC
CASSFGQGASYEQYF
>-|TRBV15|TRBJ2-7|TRBD1|16
TGTGCCACCAGCAGAGATCGGGACAGGGACTCCTACGAGCAGTACTTC
CATSRDRDRDSYEQYF
>-|TRBV10-3|TRBJ2-1|TRBD2|16
TGTGCCATCAGTGGGGATGCTAGCGGGGGCCTCAATGAGCAGTTCTTC
CAISGDASGGLNEQFF
>-|TRBV7-8|TRBJ1-5|-|14
TGTGCCAGCAGCTTAGGCCAGGGTCGGGAGCCCCAGCATTTT
CASSLGQGREPQHF
>-|TRBV5-6|TRBJ2-7|TRBD1|15
TGTGCCAGCAGCTTGGATGGGACAGGGGGCGACGAGCAGTACTTC
CASSLDGTGGDEQYF
>-|TRBV5-1|TRBJ1-4|TRBD1|15
TGCGCCAGCAGCGTGACAGGGGGCACTAATGAAAAACTGTTTTTT
CASSVTGGTNEKLFF
>-|TRBV3-1/TRBV3-2|TRBJ2-7|-|12
TGTGCCAGCAGCCAAGGCAGCTACGAGCAGTACTTC
CASSQGSYEQYF
>-|TRBV28|TRBJ2-7|-|15
TGTGCCAGCAGTTTGCAGGCAGGGTGGTCCTACGAGCAGTACTTC
CASSLQAGWSYEQYF
>once|TRBV3-1/TRBV3-2|TRBJ1-6|TRBD1|14
TGTGCCAGCACCCGGGACAGGGGTGATTCACCCCTCCACTTT
CASTRDRGDSPLHF
>-|TRBV11-3|TRBJ2-7|TRBD1|15
TGTGCCAGCAGCTTTCGAACAGGGGGCTTCTACGAGCAGTACTTC
CASSFRTGGFYEQYF
>-|TRBV3-1/TRBV3-2|TRBJ1-3|TRBD1|16
TGTGCCAGCAGCCAAGCCGCCGCAGGGGGCAGAAACACCATATATTTT
CASSQAAAGGRNTIYF
>-|TRBV5-5|TRBJ1-2|-|13
TGTGCCAGCAGCCAGGTTCGGAACTATGGCTACACCTTC
CASSQVRNYGYTF
>-|TRBV5-6|TRBJ1-1|TRBD1|15
TGTGCCAGCAGCTTGGCCGTGACAGGGGGGAATGAAGCTTTCTTT
CASSLAVTGGNEAFF
>-|TRBV7-9|TRBJ2-1|-|18
TGTGCCAGCAGCTTGTCCCCTAAGACAGTTGGTCTCGACAATGAGCAGTTCTTC
CASSLSPKTVGLDNEQFF
>-|TRBV4-1|TRBJ2-1|-|15
TGCGCCAGCAGCCCCCGGGACCCCGGGACTAATGAGCAGTTCTTC
CASSPRDPGTNEQFF
>-|TRBV25-1|TRBJ2-7|TRBD2|16
TGTGCCAGCAGTGGGACGGGACTAGCGGGGACCTACGAGCAGTACTTC
CASSGTGLAGTYEQYF
>-|TRBV19|TRBJ1-2|TRBD1|16
TGTGCAACCTTGGGGACAGAGACCTATAGGGGCTATGGCTACACCTTC
CATLGTETYRGYGYTF
>-|TRBV11-3|TRBJ2-1|TRBD1|15
TGTGCCAGCAGCCCACAGGGGGCGCGGGACAATGAGCAGTTCTTC
CASSPQGARDNEQFF
>once|TRBV28|TRBJ1-3|-|16
TGTGCCAGCAGTTTAGTATCGGGGAGCTCTGGAAACACCATATATTTT
CASSLVSGSSGNTIYF
>-|TRBV6-2/TRBV6-3|TRBJ2-7|TRBD1|15
TGTGCCAGCAGTTACGGACAGGGGAATACCTACGAGCAGTACTTC
CASSYGQGNTYEQYF
>-|TRBV9|TRBJ2-1|-|15
TGTGCCAGCAGCGTAGGGAGTAGCTCCTACAATGAGCAGTTCTTC
CASSVGSSSYNEQFF
>-|TRBV2|TRBJ1-5|TRBD1|14
TGTGCCAGCACTCCAGGGGGCAGGAATCAGCCCCAGCATTTT
CASTPGGRNQPQHF
>-|TRBV27|TRBJ2-2|TRBD1|16
TGTGCCAGCCGACGAGGGACAGGGGGCGGAACCGGGGAGCTGTTTTTT
CASRRGTGGGTGELFF
>-|TRBV11-2|TRBJ2-1|TRBD1|15
TGTGCCAGCAGCGCCCCAGGGGGAACGGGCGTTGAGCAGTTCTTC
CASSAPGGTGVEQFF
>once|TRBV18|TRBJ1-1|-|14
TGTGCCAGCTCACCGAGGAGCACTGGATCGGAAGCTTTCTTT
CASSPRSTGSEAFF
>-|TRBV3-1/TRBV3-2|TRBJ1-6|-|17
TGTGCCAGCAGCCAAGGTGGAGGGAAATCCTATAATTCACCCCTCCACTTT
CASSQGGGKSYNSPLHF
>-|TRBV30|TRBJ2-2|-|13
TGTGCCTGGATAGAGGATGGGACCGGGGAGCTGTTTTTT
CAWIEDGTGELFF
>-|TRBV6-2/TRBV6-3|TRBJ1-5|-|18
TGTGCCAGCAGTTACGTTTTGGGATTGAACAGGGAAACTCAGCCCCAGCATTTT
CASSYVLGLNRETQPQHF
>-|TRBV14|TRBJ1-6|-|17
TGTGCCAGCAGCCAAGAGACAAGGGGGGGTTTTAATTCACCCCTCCACTTT
CASSQETRGGFNSPLHF
>-|TRBV24-1|TRBJ2-3|-|14
TGTGCCACCAGTGAGCGGGGCTCCACAGATACGCAGTATTTT
CATSERGSTDTQYF
>-|TRBV10-3|TRBJ1-5|-|12
TGTGCCATCAGTGACCGTGATCAGCCCCAGCATTTT
CAISDRDQPQHF
>-|TRBV2|TRBJ1-4|-|15
TGTGCCAGCAGCATCATAGAGGGAGCTAATGAAAAACTGTTTTTT
CASSIIEGANEKLFF
>-|TRBV7-7|TRBJ1-5|-|15
TGTGCTAGCAGCTTCCGGGACTCCCCCAATCAGCCCCAGCATTTT
CASSFRDSPNQPQHF
>-|TRBV7-2|TRBJ2-7|TRBD2|15
TGTGCCAGCAGCTCTAAGCGGGGGGTCACGTATGAGCAGTACTTC
CASSSKRGVTYEQYF
>-|TRBV5-6|TRBJ2-6|-|17
TGTGCCAGCAGCCTTGGTGGGGGGATTTCTGGGGCCAACGTCCTGACTTTC
CASSLGGGISGANVLTF
>-|TRBV10-3|TRBJ2-2|TRBD2|19
TGTGCCATCTCCCGGGAGGGCATACAAGGCCGACATAACACCGGGGAGCTGTTTTTT
CAISREGIQGRHNTGELFF
>-|TRBV5-4|TRBJ1-2|-|15
TGTGCCAGCAGCCCCTCAGGGCAGGCGAACTATGGCTACACCTTC
CASSPSGQANYGYTF
>-|TRBV6-5|TRBJ2-7|TRBD1|13
TGTGCCAGCAGGGGACAGGGGCTTTACGAGCAGTACTTC
CASRGQGLYEQYF
>-|TRBV15|TRBJ2-2|TRBD1|17
TGTGCCACCAGCAGAGATCTTGGACAGGGGAGCACCGGGGAGCTGTTTTTT
CATSRDLGQGSTGELFF
>-|TRBV9|TRBJ1-1|TRBD1|17
TGTGCCAGCAGCCCGGGGACAGGGGGAAAGATAAACACTGAAGCTTTCTTT
CASSPGTGGKINTEAFF
>-|TRBV5-4|TRBJ1-6|TRBD1|15
TGTGCCAGCAGCGCAAGACAGGGGACGACTTCACCCCTCCACTTT
CASSARQGTTSPLHF
>few|TRBV28|TRBJ1-1|-|14
TGTGCCAGCAGTTTTGGGGGCGTGGGCACTGAAGCTTTCTTT
CASSFGGVGTEAFF
>-|TRBV27|TRBJ1-2|TRBD1|12
TGTGCCAGCAGTATCACAGGGGTTGGCTACACCTTC
CASSITGVGYTF
>-|TRBV18|TRBJ1-1|-|14
TGTGCCAGCTCACCACCGGTCTCCCGGGATATAGCTTTCTTT
CASSPPVSRDIAFF
>-|TRBV6-5|TRBJ1-1|TRBD1|14
TGTGCCAGCAGTTTGGACAGGATGAACACTGAAGCTTTCTTT
CASSLDRMNTEAFF
>-|TRBV7-9|TRBJ2-1|TRBD1|16
TGTGCCAGCAGCTTAGGGTTTATGGGGACAGGGGTTGAGCAGTTCTTC
CASSLGFMGTGVEQFF
>-|TRBV2|TRBJ1-5|-|16
TGTGCCAGCAGTGAGGTAGGCGACAATAGCAATCAGCCCCAGCATTTT
CASSEVGDNSNQPQHF